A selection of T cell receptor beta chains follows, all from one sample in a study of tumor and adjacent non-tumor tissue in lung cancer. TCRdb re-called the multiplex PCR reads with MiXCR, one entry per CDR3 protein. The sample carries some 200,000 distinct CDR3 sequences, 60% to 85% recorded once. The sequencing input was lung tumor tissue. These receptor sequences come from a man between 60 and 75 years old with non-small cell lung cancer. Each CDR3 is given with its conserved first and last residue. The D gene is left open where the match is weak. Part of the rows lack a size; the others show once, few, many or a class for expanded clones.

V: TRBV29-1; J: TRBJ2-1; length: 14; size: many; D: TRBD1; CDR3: CSVEGRDSRNEQFF; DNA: TGCAGCGTTGAAGGCCGGGACAGCCGCAATGAGCAGTTCTTC
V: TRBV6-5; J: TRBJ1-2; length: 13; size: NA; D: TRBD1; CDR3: CVSRRTGDWGYTF; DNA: TGTGTAAGCAGGAGGACAGGGGACTGGGGCTACACCTTC
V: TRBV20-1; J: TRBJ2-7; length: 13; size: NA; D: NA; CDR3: CTARDASTSDQYF; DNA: TGCACTGCTAGAGACGCCAGCACCTCCGACCAGTACTTC
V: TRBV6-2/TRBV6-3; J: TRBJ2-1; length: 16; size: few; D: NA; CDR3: CASTQGSGRHYNEQFF; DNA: TGTGCCAGCACCCAAGGGAGCGGTAGGCATTACAATGAGCAGTTCTTC
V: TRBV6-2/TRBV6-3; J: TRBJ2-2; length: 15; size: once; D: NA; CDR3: CASNYSASYTGEPFF; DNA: TGTGCCAGCAATTACTCGGCTAGTTACACCGGGGAGCCGTTTTTT
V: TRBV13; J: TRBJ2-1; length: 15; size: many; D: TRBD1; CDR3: CASSPPRTGGGEQFF; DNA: TGTGCCAGCAGCCCCCCCCGGACAGGGGGCGGTGAGCAGTTCTTC
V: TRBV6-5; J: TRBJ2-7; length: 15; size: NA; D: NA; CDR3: CASDNRGVTLYEQYF; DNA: TGTGCCAGCGACAATAGGGGAGTCACTCTCTACGAGCAGTACTTC
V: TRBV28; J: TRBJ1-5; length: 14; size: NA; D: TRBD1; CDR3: CASRHGTGNQPQHF; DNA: TGTGCCAGCAGACACGGGACAGGGAATCAGCCCCAGCATTTT
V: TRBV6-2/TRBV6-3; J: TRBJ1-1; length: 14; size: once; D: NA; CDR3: CDSSYPYRNTEAFF; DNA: TGTGACAGTAGTTACCCTTACAGGAACACTGAAGCTTTCTTT
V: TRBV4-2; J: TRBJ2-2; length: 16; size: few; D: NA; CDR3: CASSQKYRANTGELFF; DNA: TGTGCCAGCAGCCAGAAATATCGCGCGAACACCGGGGAGCTGTTTTTT
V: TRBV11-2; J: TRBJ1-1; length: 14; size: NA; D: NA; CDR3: CASSLREEDTEAFF; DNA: TGTGCCAGCAGCCTCAGGGAAGAGGACACTGAAGCTTTCTTT
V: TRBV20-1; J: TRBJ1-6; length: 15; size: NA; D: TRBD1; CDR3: CSASKGQGFNSPLHF; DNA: TGCAGTGCTAGCAAGGGACAGGGCTTTAATTCACCCCTCCACTTT
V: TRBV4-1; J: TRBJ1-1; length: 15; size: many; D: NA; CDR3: CASSQERTMNTEAFF; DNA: TGCGCCAGCAGCCAAGAAAGGACAATGAACACTGAAGCTTTCTTT
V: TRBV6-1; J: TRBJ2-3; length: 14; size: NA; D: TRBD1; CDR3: CASSVDRGTDPQYF; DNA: TGTGCCAGCAGCGTGGACAGGGGGACAGATCCGCAGTATTTT
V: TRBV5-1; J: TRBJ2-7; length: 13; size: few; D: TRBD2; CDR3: CASSLGGFYEQYF; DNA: TGCGCCAGCAGCCTGGGAGGGTTCTACGAGCAGTACTTC
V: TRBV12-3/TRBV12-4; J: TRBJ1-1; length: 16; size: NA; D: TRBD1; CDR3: CASSLTQGAGVTEAFF; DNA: TGTGCCAGCAGTCTGACACAGGGGGCAGGGGTCACTGAAGCTTTCTTT
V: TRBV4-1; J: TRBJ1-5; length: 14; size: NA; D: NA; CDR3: CASSHHPEGQPQHF; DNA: TGCGCCAGCAGCCATCATCCGGAGGGGCAGCCCCAGCATTTT
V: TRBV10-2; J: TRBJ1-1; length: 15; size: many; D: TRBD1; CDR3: CASGAATGTGTEAFF; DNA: TGCGCCAGCGGGGCCGCGACAGGGACGGGGACTGAAGCTTTCTTT
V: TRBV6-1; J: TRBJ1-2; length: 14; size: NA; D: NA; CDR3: CASNLEGPNYGYTF; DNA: TGTGCCAGCAATTTAGAGGGACCTAACTATGGCTACACTTTC
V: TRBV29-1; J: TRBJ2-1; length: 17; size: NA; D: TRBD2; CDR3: CSVEPTGLAGAYNEQFF; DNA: TGCAGCGTTGAACCTACCGGACTAGCGGGAGCGTACAATGAGCAGTTCTTC
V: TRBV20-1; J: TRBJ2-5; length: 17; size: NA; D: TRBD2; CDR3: CSTRDLRTSGVQETQYF; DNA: TGCAGTACTAGAGATTTGAGGACTAGCGGCGTCCAAGAGACCCAGTACTTC
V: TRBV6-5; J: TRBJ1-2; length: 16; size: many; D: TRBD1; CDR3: CASRQTEYRGQGGYTF; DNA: TGTGCCAGCAGACAAACAGAATACAGGGGGCAGGGTGGCTACACCTTC
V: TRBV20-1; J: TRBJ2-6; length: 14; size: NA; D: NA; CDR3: CSAPTAAGANVLTF; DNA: TGTAGTGCTCCGACAGCGGCTGGGGCCAACGTCCTGACTTTC
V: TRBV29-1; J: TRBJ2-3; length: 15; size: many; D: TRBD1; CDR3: CSVGQGALGTDTQYF; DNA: TGCAGCGTGGGACAGGGGGCATTGGGCACAGATACGCAGTATTTT
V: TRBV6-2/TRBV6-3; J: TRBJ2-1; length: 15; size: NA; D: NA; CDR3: CASSFLGTGVDEQFF; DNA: TGTGCCAGCAGTTTCCTCGGAACTGGCGTCGATGAACAGTTCTTC
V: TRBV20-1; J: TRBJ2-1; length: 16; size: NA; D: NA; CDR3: CSAIRAHGATYKEQFF; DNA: TGCAGTGCTATTCGAGCGCATGGGGCCACCTACAAAGAGCAGTTCTTC
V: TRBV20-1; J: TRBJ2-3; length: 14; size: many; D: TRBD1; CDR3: CSARGTGRTDTQYF; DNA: TGCAGTGCTAGAGGGACAGGGCGCACAGATACGCAGTATTTT
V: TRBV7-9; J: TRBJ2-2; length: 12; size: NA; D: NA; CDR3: CASSHYTGELFF; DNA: TGTGCCAGCAGCCATTACACCGGGGAGCTGTTTTTT